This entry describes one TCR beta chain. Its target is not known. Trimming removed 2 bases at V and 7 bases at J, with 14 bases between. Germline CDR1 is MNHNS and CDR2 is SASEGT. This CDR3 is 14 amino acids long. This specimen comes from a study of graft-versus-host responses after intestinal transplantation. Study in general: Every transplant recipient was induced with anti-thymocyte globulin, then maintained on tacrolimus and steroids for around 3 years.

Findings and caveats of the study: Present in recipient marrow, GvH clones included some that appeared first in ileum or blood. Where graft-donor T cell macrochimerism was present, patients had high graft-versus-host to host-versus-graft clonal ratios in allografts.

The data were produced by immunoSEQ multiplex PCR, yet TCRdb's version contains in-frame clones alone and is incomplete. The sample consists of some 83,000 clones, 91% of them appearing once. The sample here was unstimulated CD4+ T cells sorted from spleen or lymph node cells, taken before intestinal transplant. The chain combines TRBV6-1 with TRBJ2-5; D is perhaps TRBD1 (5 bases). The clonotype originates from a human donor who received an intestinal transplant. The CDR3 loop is CASSERLGVGTQYF. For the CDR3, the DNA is TGTGCCAGCAGTGAACGGTTAGGGGTCGGGACCCAGTACTTC.